Listed here are 10 T cell receptor beta chains from one sample, sequenced in a study of beta chain features in type 1 diabetes. Sequenced material consisted of expressed TCRB transcripts (all of the isolated RNA was reverse transcribed). Clones were read by immunoSEQ multiplex PCR, and TCRdb kept only the in-frame ones, dropping some. The table records under 250,000 clones, approximately 15% of them present only once. These receptors' targets are unknown. Broader study findings: Among patients with Type 1 diabetes, TCRB CDR3s were moderately but significantly shorter in every one of the four CD4+ subsets.

Sequencing input: naive CD4+ T cells from blood. These receptors were collected from a young man with type 1 diabetes.

This clone was seen more than once but under ten times. The rearrangement joins TRBV7-9 to TRBJ1-1; 7 positions agree with TRBD1. The CDR3 loop spans 13 amino acids. After removal of 5 bases from V and 5 bases from J, the junction contained 5 bases not matched to a gene. The V gene's germline CDR1 is SEHNR and CDR2 FQNEAQ (reference sequence). CDR3 bases: TGTGCCAGCAGCCTCACAGGGGAAACTGAAGCTTTCTTT. The encoded protein is CASSLTGETEAFF.

This clone was recorded a few times. The genes are TRBV18 and TRBJ2-7; 8 bases map to TRBD1. V was clipped by 3 bases and J by 3 bases; unmatched bases: 19. This CDR3 comprises 19 residues. CDR1 and CDR2 from the germline V gene are KGHSH and LQKENI. The CDR3 DNA reads TGTGCCAGCTCACCTTTACCCCGGGGACCGGGACAGGACTTCTACGAGCAGTACTTC. Translated, it gives CASSPLPRGPGQDFYEQYF.

This clone was detected a few times. CDR3 in amino acids: CASSATSGGNTGELFF. CDR3 coding DNA: TGTGCCAGTAGTGCGACTAGCGGGGGGAACACCGGGGAGCTGTTTTTT. The chain has TRBV19 and TRBJ2-2, with 12 nucleotides matching TRBD2. This CDR3 region has 16 residues. Germline CDR1 reads LNHDA; CDR2 reads SQIVND (reference sequence). Unmatched junction bases numbered 2, after V lost 5 bases and J lost 1 base.

The chain carries TRBV30 and TRBJ1-1, with 7 positions matching TRBD1. CDR3 length equals 13 residues. Trimming cost V 5 bases and J 1 base; bases outside gene matches: 4. In germline, CDR1 is GTSNPN, CDR2 SVGIG (reference sequence). Here the CDR3 DNA reads TGTGCCTGGGCGGGACAGCCGAACACTGAAGCTTTCTTT. Translating it yields CAWAGQPNTEAFF.

CDR3 protein: CASSSGTGFSPLHF. The CDR3 nucleotides read TGTGCCAGCAGCTCCGGGACAGGGTTTTCACCCCTCCACTTT. The chain combines TRBV5-4 with TRBJ1-6; 9 bases are shared with TRBD1. Germline CDR1 is SGHNT and CDR2 is YYREEE (reference sequence). CDR3 size: 14 residues. With V trimmed by 3 bases and J by 9 bases, 4 bases remained unmatched.

This clone came up a few times. The chain combines TRBV6-1 with TRBJ2-1; the match to TRBD1 covers 9 bases. Germline V gives CDR1 MNHNS, CDR2 SASEGT. The junction had 15 bases not matched to a gene; V was cut back by 6 bases and J by 12 bases. The CDR3 covers 15 residues. CDR3 DNA sequence: TGTGCCAGCAGACTGGGACAGGGACTTTGGGAGGGGCAGTTCTTC. Translated, it gives CASRLGQGLWEGQFF.

The chain links TRBV6-5 to TRBJ1-1, with 12 positions matching TRBD1. The length of the CDR3 is 15 residues. Trimming took 1 base from V and 3 from J; bases not matched to a gene: 0. In germline, CDR1 is MNHEY, CDR2 SVGAGI. This CDR3 is CASSYWDRGHTEAFF. CDR3 nucleotide sequence: TGTGCCAGCAGTTACTGGGACAGGGGGCACACTGAAGCTTTCTTT.

There are a few counts of this clone. The CDR3 spells CASSISGQDLYGYTF. The CDR3 DNA sequence: TGTGCCAGCAGCATATCCGGACAGGACCTCTATGGCTACACCTTC. V gene TRBV5-6 combines with J gene TRBJ1-2, with 7 bases matching TRBD1. This CDR3 has 15 residues. Per germline, CDR1 SGHDT and CDR2 YYEEEE. The junction had 10 bases not matched to a gene; V was cut back by 4 bases and J by 4 bases. The full variable domain, rest sourced from reference TRBV5-6 and TRBJ1-2, is DAGVTQSPTHLIKTRGQQVTLRCSPKSGHDTVSWYQQALGQGPQFIFQYYEEEERQRGNFPDRFSGHQFPNYSSELNVNALLLGDSALYLCASSISGQDLYGYTFGSGTRLTVV.

There are a few counts of this clone. The genes are TRBV5-6 and TRBJ1-2; D is ambiguous. This CDR3 is 13 amino acids long. The V gene lost 0 bases and the J gene lost 4 bases, with 7 bases spanning the gap. The germline CDR1 and CDR2 sequences are SGHDT and YYEEEE. The DNA of the CDR3 is TGTGCCAGCAGCTTGGTGGCTTCCTATGGCTACACCTTC. Its translation: CASSLVASYGYTF.

V and J are TRBV18 and TRBJ2-5; D remains ambiguous. V shed 3 bases and J shed 2 bases, with 10 bases lying between them. The CDR3 consists of 14 residues. Germline V gene sequence: CDR1 KGHSH, CDR2 LQKENI. In DNA form, the CDR3 reads TGTGCCAGCTCACCGGATTGGAGACAAGAGACCCAGTACTTC. Translation: CASSPDWRQETQYF.